These T cell receptor beta chains were read from a single sample in a study of T-cell memory formation after mild COVID-19. A single record per CDR3 protein comes from TCRdb applying MiXCR to the 5' RACE reads. The sample shows roughly 480,000 distinct CDR3 sequences, approximately 25% of them seen only once. Sequencing used PBMCs or a T cell subset sorted from them (not recorded which). The origin of the receptors is an adult woman who had mild COVID-19 (a few samples of this study predate the infection). Cell type and time point are not known. CDR3s include the opening cysteine and the closing phenylalanine or tryptophan.

v_call	j_call	cdr3_aa
TRBV7-9	TRBJ2-6	CASSRSSGANVLTF
TRBV5-5	TRBJ2-3	CASSPTPGDTQYF
TRBV18	TRBJ1-5	CASSPGNSNQPQHF
TRBV7-6	TRBJ2-3	CASSFRTYADTQYF
TRBV20-1	TRBJ1-5	CSARQGQWSNQPQHF
TRBV20-1	TRBJ2-3	CSASGLEGGHGDTQYF
TRBV18	TRBJ2-7	CASSPRAADYEQYF
TRBV5-1	TRBJ2-7	CASSPGQPRYEQYF
TRBV6-6	TRBJ2-3	CASSTSSASTDTQYF
TRBV9	TRBJ2-7	CASSVLDRAHEQYF
TRBV5-1	TRBJ2-7	CASSVDGRYYEQYF
TRBV29-1	TRBJ2-7	CSVAVQAAYEQYF
TRBV5-1	TRBJ2-7	CASSTSGTGGYEQYF
TRBV7-9	TRBJ2-1	CASSPPLGLRGEQFF
TRBV3-1	TRBJ1-5	CASSYAPNQPQHF
TRBV6-5	TRBJ2-2	CASSPPPSTSANTGELFF
TRBV9	TRBJ2-1	CASSVVGTGGNEQFF
TRBV18	TRBJ1-1	CASSLQDSSAEAFF
TRBV18	TRBJ2-5	CASSPSDKTQYF
TRBV7-9	TRBJ1-2	CASSLGQGAHGYTF
TRBV2	TRBJ2-1	CASSAGPGLADEQFF
TRBV5-1	TRBJ2-7	CASSLGQGDYEQYF
TRBV20-1	TRBJ2-1	CSAQGTSRGGEQFF
TRBV12-3/TRBV12-4	TRBJ1-3	CASTQRVWGRGNTIYF
TRBV4-3	TRBJ1-1	CASSQVSGTGGNAFF
TRBV11-2	TRBJ2-1	CASRPTGSMREQFF
TRBV7-3	TRBJ2-1	CASSLRAGTAYNEQFF
TRBV5-1	TRBJ2-5	CASRAGAGSTQTQYF
TRBV5-1	TRBJ2-7	CASSQDPGQGTFSYEQYF
TRBV20-1	TRBJ2-4	CSVLQIAKNIQYF
TRBV5-6	TRBJ2-4	CASSFGQQVAKNIQYF
TRBV12-3/TRBV12-4	TRBJ2-1	CASSFAGGPRKQFF
TRBV21-1	TRBJ2-7	CASSKAPLTAGVSYEQYF
TRBV9	TRBJ2-7	CASSVGGLHNEQYF
TRBV2	TRBJ2-7	CASILTHEQYF
TRBV7-7	TRBJ2-1	CASSLGPRPPINEQFF
TRBV30	TRBJ2-1	CAWTRDGNEQFF
TRBV4-1	TRBJ2-7	CASSQPGTYEQYF
TRBV20-1	TRBJ2-7	CSAKRDRGTYEQYF
TRBV7-9	TRBJ1-1	CASSSGGGNTEAFF
TRBV10-3	TRBJ2-5	CAISAMTESQETQYF
TRBV6-2/TRBV6-3	TRBJ1-1	CASKPGVNTEAFF